This TCR beta chain comes out of a study of tumor-infiltrating lymphocytes in localized non-small cell lung cancer. Study details: The cohort mixed smokers and never-smokers, several histologies, and some post-neoadjuvant-chemotherapy samples.

Study-wide results and limits: Technical variation could not be separated from intratumor heterogeneity here. Only some patients had TCR sequencing, depending on available tissue.

Assay used: immunoSEQ multiplex PCR; TCRdb lists only in-frame clones, some missing. The profile shows about 15,000 clones, roughly 80% of them singletons. This clone was observed a handful of times. Antigen specificity is unknown. V was shortened by 2 bases and J by 4 bases, with 3 bases between the two germline ends. This CDR3 is 12 amino acids long. Germline CDR1 and CDR2: MNHNS and SASEGT. This clonotype was obtained from a human donor with non-small cell lung cancer. The chain is built from TRBV6-1 and TRBJ2-1; D is unresolved. The material sequenced was lung tumor tissue. In DNA, the CDR3 is TGTGCCAGCAGTGAATCTTACAATGAGCAGTTCTTC. Translated, it gives CASSESYNEQFF.